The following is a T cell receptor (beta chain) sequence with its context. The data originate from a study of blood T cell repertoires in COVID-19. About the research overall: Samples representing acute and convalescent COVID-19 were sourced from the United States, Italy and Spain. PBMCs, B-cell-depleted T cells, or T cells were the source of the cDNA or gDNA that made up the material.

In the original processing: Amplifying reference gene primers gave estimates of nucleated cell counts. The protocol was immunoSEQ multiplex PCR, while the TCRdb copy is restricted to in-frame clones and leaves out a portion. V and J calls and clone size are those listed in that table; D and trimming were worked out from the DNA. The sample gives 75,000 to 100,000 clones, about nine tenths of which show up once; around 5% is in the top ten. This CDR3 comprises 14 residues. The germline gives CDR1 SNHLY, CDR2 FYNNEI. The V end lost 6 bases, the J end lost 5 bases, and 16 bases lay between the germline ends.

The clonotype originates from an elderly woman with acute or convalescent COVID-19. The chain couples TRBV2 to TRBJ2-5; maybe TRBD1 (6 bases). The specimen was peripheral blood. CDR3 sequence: CASRIEGGVETQYF. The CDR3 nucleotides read TGTGCCAGCAGGATTGAAGGGGGAGTGGAGACCCAGTACTTC.